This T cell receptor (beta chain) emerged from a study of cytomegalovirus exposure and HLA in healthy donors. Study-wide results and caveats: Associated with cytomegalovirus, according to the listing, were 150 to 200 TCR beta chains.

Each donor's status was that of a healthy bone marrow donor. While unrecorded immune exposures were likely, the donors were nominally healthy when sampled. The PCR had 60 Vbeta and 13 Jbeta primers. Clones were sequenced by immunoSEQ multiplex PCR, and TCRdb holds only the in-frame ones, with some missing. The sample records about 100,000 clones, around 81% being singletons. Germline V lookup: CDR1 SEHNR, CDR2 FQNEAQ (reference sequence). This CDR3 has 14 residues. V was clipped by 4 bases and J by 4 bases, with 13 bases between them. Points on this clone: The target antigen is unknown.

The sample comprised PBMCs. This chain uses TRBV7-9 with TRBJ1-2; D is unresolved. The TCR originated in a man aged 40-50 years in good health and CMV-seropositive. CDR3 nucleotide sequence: TGTGCCAGCAGCTCCAGACGGGGATCCTATGGCTACACCTTC. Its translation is CASSSRRGSYGYTF.